A selection of T cell receptor beta chains follows, all from one sample in a study of blood T cell repertoires in COVID-19. The repertoire was sequenced with immunoSEQ multiplex PCR; TCRdb's copy has only in-frame clones and lacks some. The table includes fewer than 200,000 clones, about 85% detected once. Material for sequencing was peripheral blood. These receptor sequences come from a woman older than 75 with acute or convalescent COVID-19. CDR3s include the opening cysteine and the closing phenylalanine or tryptophan. D genes are given only for firm matches. Clone size, where shown, is once, few, many, or a class for clones that have expanded.

D	V	J	size	DNA	CDR3
NA	TRBV6-1	TRBJ2-4	NA	TGTGCCAGCAGTGAAAGAGACAGCCGAGCCAAAAACATTCAGTACTTC	CASSERDSRAKNIQYF
TRBD1	TRBV5-6	TRBJ1-3	NA	TGTGCCAGCAGCTTATTCACAGGGGACAATTCCGGAAACACCATATATTTT	CASSLFTGDNSGNTIYF
TRBD1	TRBV15	TRBJ1-1	NA	TGTGCCACCAGCACCTGGACAGGGTTGACTGAAGCTTTCTTT	CATSTWTGLTEAFF
NA	TRBV5-1	TRBJ2-3	NA	TGCGCCAGCAGCCAACGCGCGGGCGGGGGCACAGATACGCAGTATTTT	CASSQRAGGGTDTQYF
TRBD2	TRBV19	TRBJ2-7	NA	TGTGCCAGTACAGGCCGGCTAGCGGGAGCCTACGAGCAGTACTTC	CASTGRLAGAYEQYF
NA	TRBV21-1	TRBJ2-3	NA	NA	CASSKVAGGTQYF
TRBD1	TRBV9	TRBJ2-5	NA	TGTGCCAGCAGCGTAGACGGACAGGGTCAAGAGACCCAGTACTTC	CASSVDGQGQETQYF
TRBD2	TRBV11-2	TRBJ2-7	once	TGTGCCAGCAGCCCCTTTGCGGGAGCAGCCTACGAGCAGTACTTC	CASSPFAGAAYEQYF
NA	TRBV13	TRBJ1-2	NA	TGTGCCAGCAGCTTAGGCGGAGAGGGCCCCTATGGCTACACCTTC	CASSLGGEGPYGYTF
NA	TRBV19	TRBJ2-7	NA	TGTGCCAGCCAGGGTAATTTCTACGAGCAGTACTTC	CASQGNFYEQYF
NA	TRBV10-1	TRBJ2-1	NA	TGCGCCAGCAGTGAGTCGGCCCAGGGGTGGATTGAGCAGTTCTTC	CASSESAQGWIEQFF
NA	TRBV21-1	TRBJ1-5	NA	TGTGCCAGCATCTTTCAACGGGACAATCAGCCCCAGCATTTT	CASIFQRDNQPQHF
NA	TRBV2	TRBJ1-1	NA	TGTGCCAGCAGCACCGACAGTCCGATGGGTTTCTTT	CASSTDSPMGFF
TRBD1	TRBV24-1	TRBJ2-7	NA	TGTGCCACCAGCTCGGGACAGGGCTATGGGGAGCAGTACTTC	CATSSGQGYGEQYF
TRBD1	TRBV14	TRBJ1-3	few	TGTGCCAGCAGCCTATTGACAGGGGCTGGAAACACCATATATTTT	CASSLLTGAGNTIYF
TRBD1	TRBV13	TRBJ2-7	once	TGTGCCAGCAGAACAGGGGGGACCTCCTCGGGGGAGCAGTACTTC	CASRTGGTSSGEQYF
NA	TRBV5-6	TRBJ2-7	NA	TGTGCCAGCAGCTGCGGCCGCATCACCCCCTACGAGCAGTACTTC	CASSCGRITPYEQYF
NA	TRBV6-2/TRBV6-3	TRBJ2-5	NA	TGTGCCAGCAGATACGACAGTTATGAGACCCAGTACTTC	CASRYDSYETQYF
NA	TRBV30	TRBJ2-1	NA	TGTGCCTGGGCTCTCTCCCCTAATAATGAGCAGTTCTTC	CAWALSPNNEQFF
TRBD1	TRBV3-1/TRBV3-2	TRBJ2-1	NA	TGTGCCAGCAGCCCTGACAGGGGGATCTACAATGAGCAGTTCTTC	CASSPDRGIYNEQFF
TRBD2	TRBV5-4	TRBJ2-1	NA	TGTGCCAGCACCCCGGGGGGGCGGGACAATGAGCAGTTCTTC	CASTPGGRDNEQFF
TRBD2	TRBV5-1	TRBJ2-7	NA	TGCGCCAGCAGTAGCGGGGTCGAGCAGTACTTC	CASSSGVEQYF
TRBD1	TRBV5-1	TRBJ1-1	NA	TGCGCCAGCAGCGCGGGACAGGCGACGGAGAACACTGAAGCTTTCTTT	CASSAGQATENTEAFF
NA	TRBV18	TRBJ2-2	NA	TGTGCCAGCTCACCGGGCCTCCCCGGCACCGGGGAGCTGTTTTTT	CASSPGLPGTGELFF
NA	TRBV24-1	TRBJ2-1	NA	TGTGCCACCAGTGACCCCAACAGGCGACCTACTCTTTACAATGAGCAGTTCTTC	CATSDPNRRPTLYNEQFF
NA	TRBV7-3	TRBJ2-3	NA	TGTGCCAGCAGCAGCGGAGTGGGAGGAGGGAGAGATACGCAGTATTTT	CASSSGVGGGRDTQYF
TRBD1	TRBV10-3	TRBJ1-2	few	TGTGCCACTACGCACAGGGGGCAGGACAACTATGGCTACACCTTC	CATTHRGQDNYGYTF
TRBD1	TRBV10-3	TRBJ1-1	NA	TGTGCCATCAGTGAGTCGGGGGACAGGGCTCCTGAAGCTTTCTTT	CAISESGDRAPEAFF
NA	TRBV7-2	TRBJ2-3	NA	TGTGCCGCCCGCCCGGCGGGGATCCTCACAGATACGCAGTATTTT	CAARPAGILTDTQYF
NA	TRBV6-5	TRBJ2-5	NA	TGTGCCAGCAGTTTCAGGGGTAAAATGACCCAGTACTTC	CASSFRGKMTQYF
NA	TRBV24-1	TRBJ1-4	NA	TGTGCCACCAGCTGGGGGGACGGTAATGAAAAACTGTTTTTT	CATSWGDGNEKLFF
NA	TRBV7-9	TRBJ2-5	NA	TGTGCCAGCAAGTTCGGGTCCCAAGAGACCCAGTACTTC	CASKFGSQETQYF
NA	TRBV7-8	TRBJ1-2	once	TGTGCCAGCAGCTTAGAGTTCCGGGACTATGGCTACACCTTC	CASSLEFRDYGYTF
NA	TRBV3-1/TRBV3-2	TRBJ2-7	NA	TGTGCCAGCAGCCGCAGGGGCACGTACGAGCAGTACTTC	CASSRRGTYEQYF
NA	TRBV3-1/TRBV3-2	TRBJ2-3	NA	TGTGCCAGCAGCCAAGATCCGGACAGCCCCGGAGATACGCAGTATTTT	CASSQDPDSPGDTQYF
TRBD1	TRBV7-2	TRBJ1-5	NA	TGTGCCAGCAGCTCTGACAGGGGGAATCAGCCCCAGCATTTT	CASSSDRGNQPQHF
NA	TRBV5-5	TRBJ1-2	NA	TGTGCCAGCAGCTCCCCCGATGGGACTGCCTATGGCTACACCTTC	CASSSPDGTAYGYTF
NA	TRBV4-1	TRBJ2-3	once	TGCGCCAGCAGCCACCTTCAAATACCGCGCGGGGCCGAAACAGATACGCAGTATTTT	CASSHLQIPRGAETDTQYF
NA	TRBV7-2	TRBJ2-5	NA	TGTGCCAGCACCCGCCCGGGGGACCAAGAGACCCAGTACTTC	CASTRPGDQETQYF
TRBD2	TRBV7-9	TRBJ2-1	NA	TGTGCCAGCAGCTTAGCGGGACTACCTGAGCAGTTCTTC	CASSLAGLPEQFF
NA	TRBV7-8	TRBJ1-5	NA	TGTGCCAGCAGCCCGGACAGACAGCTTAGCAATCAGCCCCAGCATTTT	CASSPDRQLSNQPQHF
TRBD2	TRBV5-4	TRBJ2-2	once	TGTGCCAGCAGCTTGAGACTAGCGGACACCGGGGAGCTGTTTTTT	CASSLRLADTGELFF
TRBD1	TRBV27	TRBJ2-7	few	TGTGCCAGCCGGACAGGGGGGACTAGGTCCTACGAGCAGTACTTC	CASRTGGTRSYEQYF
TRBD1	TRBV10-1	TRBJ1-2	NA	TGCGCCAGCAGTGAGTCGAGGTCAGGGGGCGCGAACTATGGCTACACCTTC	CASSESRSGGANYGYTF
NA	TRBV3-1/TRBV3-2	TRBJ2-7	NA	TGTGCCAGCAGCCAAGCTCCCGACGAGGGGGACTACGAGCAGTACTTC	CASSQAPDEGDYEQYF
TRBD2	TRBV5-1	TRBJ2-5	once	TGCGCCAGCAGCTCCCGGGGTAGCGGGAGGGCAGAGACCCAGTACTTC	CASSSRGSGRAETQYF
NA	TRBV6-5	TRBJ2-7	NA	TGTGCCAGCAGTTACTCAGCGGTATCGAACGAGCAGTACTTC	CASSYSAVSNEQYF
TRBD1	TRBV4-1	TRBJ1-5	NA	TGCGCCAGCAGCCAAGATAGGGACAGGGCCCAGCCCCAGCATTTT	CASSQDRDRAQPQHF
TRBD2	TRBV3-1/TRBV3-2	TRBJ2-3	NA	TGTGCCAGCAGCCAAGCGGGGGGTACGACTAGTTCAGATACGCAGTATTTT	CASSQAGGTTSSDTQYF
NA	TRBV12-2	TRBJ2-1	NA	TGTGCAAGTCGCTTTCGGTCCAGCGGGGGGTCCTACAATGAGCAGTTCTTC	CASRFRSSGGSYNEQFF
TRBD1	TRBV5-1	TRBJ2-5	NA	TGCGCCAGCAGCTTCCGGGGACAGGGAGAGACCCAGTACTTC	CASSFRGQGETQYF
NA	TRBV14	TRBJ1-1	NA	TGTGCCAGCAGCCACCTCCTGGGGAGTACCTACACTGAAGCTTTCTTT	CASSHLLGSTYTEAFF